These 27 T cell receptor beta chains were sequenced from one sample in a study of T-cell memory formation after mild COVID-19. One entry per CDR3 protein, called by TCRdb with MiXCR from the 5' RACE reads. This sample carries tens of thousands of distinct CDR3 sequences, approximately 9.1% of them seen once, and the ten largest clones take over 9.5%. The sample taken for sequencing was PBMCs or a T cell subset sorted from them (not recorded which). Receptor source: an adult woman who had mild COVID-19 (a few samples of this study predate the infection). Cell type and time point are not known.

This clonotype was picked up a small number of times. The rearrangement joins TRBV29-1 to TRBJ1-1; 8 nucleotides agree with TRBD1. Germline assignment: CDR1 SQVTM and CDR2 ANQGSEA. The CDR3 is 14 residues long. Trimming took 5 bases from V and 6 from J; bases not matched to a gene: 11. CDR3 loop: CSVFRDRLGSEAFF. The CDR3, as DNA: TGCAGCGTTTTCCGGGACAGGCTGGGGTCTGAAGCTTTCTTT.

This clonotype came up many times. The V gene is TRBV10-3, the J gene TRBJ2-1; the match to TRBD2 covers 7 bases. With V trimmed by 6 bases and J by 7 bases, 6 bases remained unmatched. The CDR3 contains 13 residues. Per germline, CDR1 ENHRY and CDR2 SYGVKD. CDR3 nucleotide sequence: TGTGCCATCAGCCCGGGACTAATGAATGAGCAGTTCTTC. This gives the protein CAISPGLMNEQFF.

This clonotype was seen at least ten times. The chain joins TRBV29-1 to TRBJ2-7, with D unclear. Trimming pared 1 base from V and 2 bases from J, leaving 9 bases between. CDR1 and CDR2 from the germline V gene are SQVTM and ANQGSEA. This CDR3 is 13 amino acids long. The DNA for the CDR3 is TGCAGCGTTGAAGGTTGGCCACCCTACGAGCAGTACTTC. This sequence encodes CSVEGWPPYEQYF.

CDR3 residues: CASSLGGGVHEQYF. As DNA, the CDR3 is TGTGCCAGCAGTTTAGGGGGGGGAGTGCACGAGCAGTACTTC. The chain combines TRBV12-3 or TRBV12-4 with TRBJ2-7; TRBD2 agrees at 7 bases. CDR3 length: 14 residues. V lost 1 base to trimming and J lost 5 bases; unmatched junction nucleotides: 5.

This clonotype was observed at least ten times. This chain joins TRBV24-1 and TRBJ2-1; 10 bases are shared with TRBD2. The V gene end was trimmed by 4 bases and the J gene end by 3 bases; junction bases not matched to a gene: 5. Germline CDR1 is KGHDR and CDR2 is SFDVKD. This CDR3 is built from 16 residues. CDR3 DNA: TGTGCCACCAGTGACCCCGGGACTAGCGTCTACAATGAGCAGTTCTTC. This translates into CATSDPGTSVYNEQFF.

This clonotype was counted between two and nine times. This chain links TRBV7-2 with TRBJ2-2, with a possible D match to TRBD2 (6 bases). Per the germline V gene, CDR1 is SGHTA and CDR2 is FQGNSA. The CDR3 has 14 amino acids. Trimming took 1 base from V and 6 from J, leaving 9 bases between them. The CDR3 nucleotides read TGTGCCAGCAGCTTAGGGGGACTCTCCGGGGAGCTGTTTTTT. This translates into CASSLGGLSGELFF.

This clonotype was counted between two and nine times. The chain joins TRBV18 to TRBJ2-7; D remains unclear. The V gene's germline CDR1 is KGHSH and CDR2 LQKENI. V was trimmed by 2 bases and J by 4 bases, leaving 6 bases between them. This CDR3 contains 12 residues. This chain's CDR3 is CASSPGDYEQYF. As DNA, the CDR3 is TGTGCCAGCTCACCAGGCGATTACGAGCAGTACTTC.

The chain is built from TRBV6-1 and TRBJ2-5; TRBD1 might be the D (6 bases). Trimming took off 4 bases at V and 2 bases at J, with 17 bases between the two ends. The CDR3 runs to 16 residues. The germline gives CDR1 MNHNS, CDR2 SASEGT. This CDR3 reads CASSAVQGSGQETQYF. The CDR3 DNA reads as TGTGCCAGCAGTGCCGTACAGGGAAGTGGGCAAGAGACCCAGTACTTC.

CDR3 nucleotide sequence: TGCGCCAGCAGTTTAGGGGTAGATGAGCAGTTCTTC. This gives the protein CASSLGVDEQFF. The chain recombines TRBV5-1 with TRBJ2-1; D may be TRBD1 (5 bases). Germline assignment: CDR1 SGHRS and CDR2 YFSETQ. The CDR3 consists of 12 residues. Trimming removed 5 bases from V and 8 bases from J, with 11 bases in between.

The sample holds a few counts of this clonotype. The chain has TRBV6-2 or TRBV6-3 and TRBJ2-3, with 13 positions matching TRBD2. Trimming took 8 bases from V and 3 from J; bases not matched to a gene: 14. Germline V lookup: CDR1 MNHEY, CDR2 SVGEGT. CDR3 length equals 18 residues. The CDR3 nucleotides read TGTGCCAGCCGACTGACTAGCGGGAGGTCCGTTCTAACAGATACGCAGTATTTT. Its translation is CASRLTSGRSVLTDTQYF.

In this sample, this clonotype turned up a few times. The V call is TRBV4-3, the J call TRBJ2-2; TRBD2 agrees at 7 bases. Germline V CDR1 and CDR2: LGHNA, YSLEER. With 0 bases clipped from V and 3 bases from J, the junction kept 10 bases outside the gene matches. CDR3 length: 18 amino acids. Written as DNA, the CDR3 is TGCGCCAGCAGCCAAGACTTCGGCGGGAGCCTGTACACCGGGGAGCTGTTTTTT. Residues: CASSQDFGGSLYTGELFF.

By proportion, this clonotype is medium-sized. The chain is built from TRBV30 and TRBJ1-2; 7 bases are shared with TRBD1. This CDR3 has 13 amino acids. Trimming at V came to 2 bases and at J to 6 bases, leaving 6 bases not matched to a gene. Germline loops: CDR1 GTSNPN, CDR2 SVGIG (reference sequence). In nucleotides, the CDR3 is TGTGCCTGGAGTCAAGGGGGCGTCGATGGCTACACCTTC. Its translation is CAWSQGGVDGYTF. The complete variable domain, with remaining parts taken from reference TRBV30 and TRBJ1-2, reads SQTIHQWPATLVQPVGSPLSLECTVEGTSNPNLYWYRQAAGRGLQLLFYSVGIGQISSEVPQNLSASRPQDRQFILSSKKLLLSDSGFYLCAWSQGGVDGYTFGSGTRLTVV.

The chain uses TRBV5-1 and TRBJ2-1; TRBD1 agrees at 7 bases. The CDR3 has 16 residues. Germline lookup yields CDR1 SGHRS and CDR2 YFSETQ. V lost 2 bases, J lost 9 bases, and 14 bases stayed unmatched. This CDR3 reads CASSFVGGLDLGEQFF. The DNA for the CDR3 is TGCGCCAGCAGCTTTGTAGGGGGCCTCGATTTGGGTGAGCAGTTCTTC.

There are many counts of this clonotype. The rearrangement uses TRBV12-3 or TRBV12-4 and TRBJ1-6; D perhaps matches TRBD1 (5 bases). Trimming took 1 base from V and 8 from J, leaving 12 bases between them. The CDR3 spans 15 residues. In DNA, the CDR3 is TGTGCCAGCAGTTTAGGCAGGAGAGGGGATTCACCCCTCCACTTT. It codes for CASSLGRRGDSPLHF.

Many counts were recorded for this clonotype. The chain uses TRBV24-1 and TRBJ2-5; TRBD2 is a possible D gene (6 bases). The V gene's germline CDR1 is KGHDR and CDR2 SFDVKD. V lost 4 bases and J 3 bases, leaving 17 bases between the germline ends. The CDR3 is 16 amino acids. CDR3 nucleotides: TGTGCCACCAGTGACCGGGGGACCCGATTCGAAGAGACCCAGTACTTC. It yields the protein CATSDRGTRFEETQYF.

CDR3 DNA: TGCAGCGTTGTGAGGGGCCCTACGAACACCGGGGAGCTGTTTTTT. Translation gives CSVVRGPTNTGELFF. The rearrangement uses TRBV29-1 and TRBJ2-2, with D perhaps TRBD1 or TRBD2 (5 bases each). The CDR3 is 15 amino acids. Germline V lookup: CDR1 SQVTM, CDR2 ANQGSEA. With 4 bases removed from V and 0 bases from J, the gap between germline ends came to 12 bases.

The genes are TRBV19 and TRBJ1-1, with 9 bases lining up with TRBD1. This CDR3 comprises 16 residues. J gave up 0 bases and V 6 bases, and 8 bases lay outside the gene matches. Germline V gives CDR1 LNHDA, CDR2 SQIVND (reference sequence). The CDR3: CASSDRTGAMNTEAFF. The CDR3 DNA reads TGTGCCAGTAGCGATCGGACAGGGGCCATGAACACTGAAGCTTTCTTT.

The V call is TRBV27, the J call TRBJ1-5; the D is unclear. V was cut by 7 bases and J by 1 base, with 17 bases left in between. CDR1 is MNHEY and CDR2 is SMNVEV in the germline V gene (reference sequence). The CDR3 loop spans 16 amino acids. As DNA, the CDR3 is TGTGCCAGCACTCTTAAGGTCTGGGTAAGCAATCAGCCCCAGCATTTT. The encoded protein is CASTLKVWVSNQPQHF.

This clonotype was observed many times. The chain combines TRBV7-9 with TRBJ2-3; no definite D call. CDR1 is SEHNR, CDR2 FQNEAQ, per germline (reference sequence). The CDR3 covers 14 residues. The V end was cut by 3 bases, the J end by 1 base, with 8 bases between. The CDR3 nucleotides are TGTGCCAGCAGCTTCAGTCAGCGCACAGATACGCAGTATTTT. Its translation: CASSFSQRTDTQYF.

This rearrangement joins TRBV9 to TRBJ2-6, with D possibly TRBD2 on 6 matching bases. Looked up from germline, CDR1 is SGDLS and CDR2 is YYNGEE. CDR3 size: 21 residues. V lost 0 bases, J lost 2 bases, and 24 bases lay in between. The CDR3 DNA sequence: TGTGCCAGCAGCGTAGACCGGAGGGGCCTCCAAGAGTCTCCTGGGGCCAACGTCCTGACTTTC. Protein sequence: CASSVDRRGLQESPGANVLTF.

Ten or more counts support this clonotype. This chain links TRBV6-1 with TRBJ2-7; the D is unclear. Germline V lookup: CDR1 MNHNS, CDR2 SASEGT. The CDR3 has 14 amino acids. V lost 0 bases and J lost 3, with 9 bases in between. The CDR3 is CASSEAGNYYEQYF. The CDR3 DNA sequence: TGTGCCAGCAGTGAAGCAGGCAACTACTACGAGCAGTACTTC.

The chain is built from TRBV27 and TRBJ2-6; no definite D call. Germline CDR1 and CDR2: MNHEY and SMNVEV (reference sequence). The germline V and J ends were trimmed by 7 bases and 0 bases, with 16 bases remaining between them. The CDR3 totals 17 residues. The CDR3 region has the DNA TGTGCCAGCACCCCTTTTGTCTCTAGCTCTGGGGCCAACGTCCTGACTTTC. This translates into CASTPFVSSSGANVLTF.

At least ten counts were recorded for this clonotype. The chain couples TRBV2 to TRBJ1-2; 7 bases are shared with TRBD1. The junction had 11 bases not matched to a gene; V was cut back by 0 bases and J by 1 base. Germline V gene sequence: CDR1 SNHLY, CDR2 FYNNEI. CDR3 size: 18 residues. The CDR3 here is CASSEAPGQTGYNYGYTF. The CDR3 DNA reads TGTGCCAGCAGTGAAGCGCCGGGACAGACAGGCTATAACTATGGCTACACCTTC.

The rearrangement links TRBV12-3 or TRBV12-4 to TRBJ2-5, with D unclear. The CDR3 is 13 residues long. V was trimmed by 6 bases and J by 5 bases, leaving 13 bases between them. CDR3 in DNA: TGTGCCAGCAGATTGTCGGTGAAGGAGACCCAGTACTTC. Residues: CASRLSVKETQYF.

This clonotype turned up a few times. This chain joins TRBV12-3 or TRBV12-4 and TRBJ1-1; 9 bases are a match to TRBD1. V dropped 6 bases and J dropped 5; count of bases not matched to a gene: 7. This CDR3 has 14 residues. The CDR3 loop reads CASRPTGGRTEAFF. The CDR3, as DNA: TGTGCCAGCAGGCCGACAGGGGGAAGAACTGAAGCTTTCTTT.

This clonotype came up many times. As DNA, the CDR3 is TGTGCCTGGAGTGCCCTTGGACAGAATGAAAAACTGTTTTTT. Amino acid sequence: CAWSALGQNEKLFF. V and J are TRBV30 and TRBJ1-4, with D possibly matching TRBD1 (6 bases). V was pared by 1 base and J by 5 bases, with 11 bases between. The CDR3 has 14 amino acids. Germline CDR1 and CDR2: GTSNPN and SVGIG (reference sequence).

The gene calls are TRBV20-1 and TRBJ2-2, with 10 bases fitting TRBD2. Trimming at V came to 3 bases and at J to 3 bases, leaving 7 bases not matched to a gene. This CDR3 is 16 amino acids long. The V gene's germline CDR1 is DFQATT and CDR2 SNEGSKA (reference sequence). Written as DNA, the CDR3 is TGCAGTGCTAGTCGGACTAGCGGCGCATACACCGGGGAGCTGTTTTTT. The encoded protein is CSASRTSGAYTGELFF.